Listed below are T cell receptor beta chains from one sample, sequenced in a study of T cell repertoires in cytomegalovirus infection. TCRdb recomputed calls from the reads with MiXCR, one row per CDR3 protein. Of about 300,000 distinct CDR3 sequences in the sample, 20% to 30% are singletons; the top ten hold more than 11%. The sample comprised PBMCs. The receptors shown here come from a human donor in good health (CMV status not recorded). Some clones in this sample may be carry-over from other donors' samples. CDR3s include the opening cysteine and the closing phenylalanine or tryptophan. A D gene is named only where the DNA matches it firmly. Clone size is not always given. Where it is, it says once, few, many or a class for expanded clones.

many	TRBV7-2	16	TRBJ2-3	TRBD2	CASSTSGTSRVDTQYF	TGTGCCAGCAGCACATCGGGGACTAGCCGTGTAGATACGCAGTATTTT
.	TRBV12-5	15	TRBJ2-1	.	CASGFRTWGYNEQFF	TGTGCTAGTGGTTTCAGAACCTGGGGATACAATGAGCAGTTCTTC
few	TRBV2	15	TRBJ2-2	TRBD2	CASRELAGADGELFF	TGTGCCAGCAGAGAGCTAGCGGGAGCGGACGGGGAGCTGTTTTTT
.	TRBV19	15	TRBJ2-7	.	CASSIIQGAAYEQYF	TGTGCCAGTAGTATTATCCAGGGAGCTGCCTACGAGCAGTACTTC
few	TRBV2	15	TRBJ1-1	.	CASSEARGGLTEAFF	TGTGCCAGCAGTGAAGCGCGGGGGGGTTTAACTGAAGCTTTCTTT
.	TRBV29-1	12	TRBJ2-5	.	CSVVTPGETQYF	TGCAGCGTTGTAACACCGGGGGAGACCCAGTACTTC
.	TRBV28	13	TRBJ2-7	TRBD2	CASRTSGPYEQYF	TGTGCCAGCCGTACTAGCGGCCCCTACGAGCAGTACTTC
few	TRBV10-3	13	TRBJ2-5	.	CAIRSGGDETQYF	TGTGCCATCAGGTCCGGGGGAGACGAGACCCAGTACTTC
many	TRBV7-2	13	TRBJ1-5	.	CASSGQPNQPQHF	TGTGCCAGCAGTGGACAGCCTAATCAGCCCCAGCATTTT
.	TRBV6-8	17	TRBJ2-5	TRBD2	CASSYSSLAGEEETQYF	TGTGCCAGCAGTTACTCTTCTCTAGCGGGTGAAGAAGAGACCCAGTACTTC
.	TRBV30	13	TRBJ2-7	TRBD1	CAWSRRQGYEQYF	TGTGCCTGGAGTCGAAGACAGGGCTACGAGCAGTACTTC
few	TRBV28	14	TRBJ2-1	TRBD1	CASSPDRVLNEQFF	TGTGCCAGCAGTCCCGACAGGGTTCTCAATGAGCAGTTCTTC
many	TRBV7-2	17	TRBJ2-1	TRBD2	CASSFRLAGGSYNEQFF	TGTGCCAGCAGCTTTCGACTAGCGGGGGGCTCCTACAATGAGCAGTTCTTC
few	TRBV20-1	13	TRBJ2-7	.	CSASNPGFYEQYF	TGCAGTGCTAGTAATCCGGGTTTCTACGAGCAGTACTTC
few	TRBV7-7	17	TRBJ2-1	TRBD2	CASSPQPGLGSRSEQFF	TGTGCTAGCAGCCCGCAGCCAGGACTAGGATCTCGATCTGAGCAGTTCTTC
.	TRBV28	15	TRBJ2-1	.	CASSLAGRPSVEQFF	TGTGCCAGCAGTTTAGCGGGACGCCCGAGCGTTGAGCAGTTCTTC
.	TRBV9	17	TRBJ2-5	TRBD2	CASSVDLAGGLSETQYF	TGTGCCAGCAGCGTAGACCTGGCGGGAGGGCTCTCAGAGACCCAGTACTTC
once	TRBV19	14	TRBJ1-4	.	CASSSRLRNEKLFF	TGTGCCAGTAGTAGCCGGCTCCGTAATGAAAAACTGTTTTTT
few	TRBV20-1	14	TRBJ2-5	.	CSAREGVSWETQYF	TGCAGTGCTAGAGAGGGGGTCAGTTGGGAGACCCAGTACTTC
.	TRBV20-1	14	TRBJ2-1	.	CSASHWRSYNEQFF	TGCAGTGCTAGTCATTGGCGTTCATACAATGAGCAGTTCTTC
few	TRBV4-2	15	TRBJ2-5	.	CASSQDPLGGETQYF	TGTGCCAGCAGCCAAGATCCCCTGGGGGGAGAGACCCAGTACTTC
.	TRBV20-1	15	TRBJ2-3	TRBD2	CSANRAGGRTDTQYF	TGCAGTGCTAATAGAGCGGGAGGAAGGACAGATACGCAGTATTTT
.	TRBV28	15	TRBJ1-1	.	CATFITGPKNTEAFF	TGTGCCACCTTCATTACAGGTCCCAAGAACACTGAAGCTTTCTTT
many	TRBV7-2	15	TRBJ1-2	TRBD1	CASSLNSGQNYGYTF	TGTGCCAGCAGCTTGAATTCGGGACAGAACTATGGCTACACCTTC
few	TRBV19	13	TRBJ1-6	.	CASSGDGNSPLHF	TGTGCCAGTAGTGGGGACGGGAATTCACCCCTCCACTTT
many	TRBV7-9	13	TRBJ2-6	TRBD1	CATDRVGANVLTF	TGTGCCACCGACAGGGTTGGGGCCAACGTCCTGACTTTC